One sample yielded the 4 T cell receptor beta chains listed below, sequenced in a study of STAT5B mutations in CD4+ large granular lymphocyte leukemia. This table comes from immunoSEQ multiplex PCR, and its TCRdb copy is limited to in-frame clones, with some not included. The sample has about 40,000 clones, around 85% seen once. Sequencing was performed on CD4+ T cells from blood buffy coats. These TCRs come from a human donor in good health.

As DNA, the CDR3 is TGTGCCAGCAGCGTTACCTCCGGGACAGGGGCTTACGAGCAGTACTTC. Protein: CASSVTSGTGAYEQYF. The genes are TRBV7-8 and TRBJ2-7; 10 nucleotides line up with TRBD1. This CDR3 spans 16 amino acids. J lost 4 bases, V lost 5 bases, and 11 bases had no gene match. From germline, CDR1 is SGHVS and CDR2 FQNEAQ.

The V and J genes are TRBV6-6 and TRBJ2-7, with 10 nucleotides matching TRBD2. The germline gives CDR1 MNHNY, CDR2 SVGAGI (reference sequence). This CDR3 comprises 15 residues. Trimming at V came to 6 bases and at J to 3 bases, leaving 8 bases not matched to a gene. The CDR3 sequence is CASRDEAGGLYEQYF. The CDR3 DNA is TGTGCCAGCAGGGACGAAGCGGGAGGGCTCTACGAGCAGTACTTC.

CDR3 loop: CASTVPGQGNQPQHF. CDR3 bases: TGTGCCAGCACCGTCCCGGGACAGGGCAATCAGCCCCAGCATTTT. The chain is built from TRBV7-2 and TRBJ1-5; 8 bases are a match to TRBD1. Germline CDR1 reads SGHTA; CDR2 reads FQGNSA. The V segment lost 7 bases and the J segment 2 bases; nucleotides outside the gene matches: 7. The CDR3 is made up of 15 amino acids.

The V gene is TRBV6-1, the J gene TRBJ2-7, with 7 bases matching TRBD1. The V gene's germline CDR1 is MNHNS and CDR2 SASEGT. J gave up 3 bases and V 6 bases, and 5 bases lay outside the gene matches. The CDR3 covers 13 residues. The CDR3 sequence: CASRPGQLYEQYF. CDR3 in DNA: TGTGCCAGCAGGCCGGGACAGCTCTACGAGCAGTACTTC.